This TCR beta chain was documented in a study of identical twins. Findings and caveats of the study: Among beta out-of-frame sequences, excess sharing between twins appeared weaker. Within monozygotic twins, out-of-frame TCR alpha sharing was underestimated by the models. A lower insertion count was a feature of abundant cord blood beta clonotypes, with no such feature in memory repertoires.

This CDR3 spans 14 amino acids. Germline V CDR1 and CDR2: MDHEN, SYDVKM. With 5 bases removed from V and 5 bases from J, the gap between germline ends came to 16 bases. About this clonotype itself: What it recognizes is unknown.

It was template switching that added a universal primer site, and there were unique molecular identifiers on the cDNA. TCRdb itself ran the 5' RACE reads through MiXCR, one entry per CDR3 protein. This table holds 200,000 to 300,000 distinct CDR3 sequences, around 7% found once. These data were also filed under a second study, of yellow fever vaccine responses in identical twins.

The sequence derives from a woman younger than 30 in good health. The specimen was memory (CD45RO+) T cells sorted from blood. V usage is TRBV28 and J usage is TRBJ2-7; D may be TRBD1 (5 bases). The DNA for the CDR3 is TGTGCCAGCAGTCTCGCAGGGTTTTCGGACGAGCAGTACTTC. The encoded protein is CASSLAGFSDEQYF.